This entry describes one TCR beta chain. A few counts support this clone. Its cognate antigen has yet to be identified. No qualities accompany the bases; no much larger clone lies one base away. The CDR3, from cysteine to phenylalanine, totals 15 residues. The DNA shown is the 45-base CDR3, in frame from base 1. V and J are truncated by 7 bases and 5 bases respectively, leaving an intervening sequence of 20 bases. In the germline V gene (reference sequence), CDR1 corresponds to LNHDA and CDR2 to SQIVND. The source of the sample is a study of graft-versus-host responses after intestinal transplantation (dated by TCRdb to about 2021). Context from the whole study: Recipients received multivisceral, liver-intestinal, or isolated intestinal transplants. Anti-thymocyte globulin induction was given to all recipients, followed by maintenance tacrolimus and steroids for roughly 3 years. Graft-versus-host and host-versus-graft alloreactive T cell clones were tracked in the graft, circulation and bone marrow after intestinal transplantation using bulk TCR-beta CDR3 sequencing. To identify alloreactive clones, pre-transplant mixed lymphocyte reaction products were sequenced and then compared with unstimulated pre-transplant donor and recipient T cells. Of the approximately 24 intestinal transplant recipients enrolled in the cohort, one of whom was a retransplant, a few patients without pretransplant specimens were excluded. A peak of at least 4% donor T cells among recipient peripheral blood mononuclear cells was the definition used for donor T cell macrochimerism. Rather than going through the commercial service, samples from a few later patients were sequenced in-house on an Illumina MiSeq and processed with MiXCR. Overall study outcomes, separate from this receptor: Early after transplant, peak levels of circulating GvH clones were associated with declines in HvG clones. In the allografts of patients with donor T cell macrochimerism, GvH to HvG T cell clonal ratios were high. The relatively low number and heterogeneity of intestinal transplant patients limited the conclusions. GvH clones were found in recipient bone marrow, and some of the GvH clones appeared earlier in ileal mucosa or blood, which is consistent with an intestinal mucosal origin.

Reading the label with the study, this specimen's time point is: cells obtained before transplantation from donor or recipient. CD3+CD4+ and CD3+CD8+ populations were FACS-sorted from unstimulated pre-transplant donor and recipient cells taken from spleen or lymph nodes. The library was obtained by the immunoSEQ multiplex PCR assay. For most patients, genomic DNA was isolated with the Qiagen DNeasy Blood and Tissue Kit and sent frozen to Adaptive Biotechnologies for TCR sequencing. For most patients, high-throughput TCR-beta CDR3 sequencing of genomic DNA was performed by Adaptive Biotechnologies. Concerning the study's data processing: Adaptive's ImmunoSEQ software supplied the TCR sequencing data for 15 to 20 patients, while MiXCR and VDJtools were used to process a few other patients. To correct CD4 versus CD8 sorting errors, sequences present in both subsets at a frequency ratio below 5:1 were removed. CDR3 nucleotide sequences shared between donor and recipient were removed because the origin of such sequences could not be assigned. Alloreactive clones required at least 2-fold expansion over unstimulated cells and minimum CFSE-low frequency of 0.002% (template counts) or 0.001% (read counts). Clones were considered mappable if detected in sequenced pre-transplant spleen, lymph node, or MLR CFSE-low populations of the donor or recipient. The cumulative frequency of alloreactive clones was calculated as a percentage of all sequences, weighted by copy number. The clones in this table, taken by TCRdb from immuneACCESS, are in-frame only. Not every clone is retained; where verified, under half of the shortfall comes from an unresolved V gene, and the cause of the rest is unknown. V and J calls plus clone size are reproduced from that table; the DNA served to infer D and trimming. Present in this sample are tens of thousands of clones, around 90% of which were seen just once. Of the sample, 2% to 2.5% falls within the top ten clones.

The sequence links TRBV19 to TRBJ1-1, with no confidently assigned D gene. The clonotype comes from a human donor who was the organ donor for an intestinal transplant. The specimen comprised unstimulated CD4+ T cells sorted from spleen or lymph node cells, sampled before transplant. The CDR3 protein sequence reads: CASILIDGRWTEAFF. The nucleotides read TGTGCCAGTATCCTAATCGACGGGAGATGGACTGAAGCTTTCTTT.